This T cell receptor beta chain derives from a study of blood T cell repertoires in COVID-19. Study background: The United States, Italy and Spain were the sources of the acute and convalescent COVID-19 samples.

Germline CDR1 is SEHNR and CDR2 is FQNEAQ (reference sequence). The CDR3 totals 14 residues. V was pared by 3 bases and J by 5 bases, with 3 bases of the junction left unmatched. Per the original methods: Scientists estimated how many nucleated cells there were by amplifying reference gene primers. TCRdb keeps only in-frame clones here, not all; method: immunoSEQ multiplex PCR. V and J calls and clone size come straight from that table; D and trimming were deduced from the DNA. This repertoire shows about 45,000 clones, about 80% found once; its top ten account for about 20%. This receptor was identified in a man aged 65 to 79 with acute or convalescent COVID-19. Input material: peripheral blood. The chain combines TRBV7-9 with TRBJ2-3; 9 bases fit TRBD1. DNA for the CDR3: TGTGCCAGCAGCTTGACAGGGGGGCTAGATACGCAGTATTTT. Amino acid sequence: CASSLTGGLDTQYF.